These 30 T cell receptor beta chains share one sample of origin, sequenced in a study of blood T cell repertoires in COVID-19. Generated by immunoSEQ multiplex PCR, the TCRdb table keeps only in-frame clones and is missing some. In the table there are about 400,000 clones, approximately 87% of which are singletons. Sequenced sample: PBMCs or T cells enriched from blood (not recorded which). These receptors were taken from a woman aged 50 to 60 who had recovered from COVID-19.

The chain has TRBV9 and TRBJ1-2; no reliable D call. The CDR3 has 16 residues. V shed 3 bases and J shed 3 bases, with 18 bases lying between them. Germline V gives CDR1 SGDLS, CDR2 YYNGEE. The CDR3 loop is CASSANPEGLDYGYTF. The DNA of the CDR3 is TGTGCCAGCAGCGCTAATCCGGAGGGTCTAGACTATGGCTACACCTTC.

The genes are TRBV7-8 and TRBJ2-7; 9 nucleotides agree with TRBD2. V trimming: 0 bases; J trimming: 2 bases; junction bases outside the gene matches: 5. CDR3 length equals 16 residues. Germline CDR1 and CDR2: SGHVS and FQNEAQ. CDR3 coding DNA: TGTGCCAGCAGCTTAGCGGCTAGCGGGGACACCTACGAGCAGTACTTC. Translated, it gives CASSLAASGDTYEQYF.

The J gene is TRBJ2-5, the V gene TRBV6-5; weak D call: TRBD1 (6 bases). Trimming removed 7 bases from V and 3 bases from J, with 18 bases in between. The V gene's germline CDR1 is MNHEY and CDR2 SVGAGI. This CDR3 spans 15 amino acids. The CDR3 sequence: CASIPGHSNKETQYF. The DNA for the CDR3 is TGTGCCAGCATACCGGGACATAGCAATAAAGAGACCCAGTACTTC.

This clone was detected only a few times. This rearrangement joins TRBV7-2 to TRBJ1-2; a possible D gene is TRBD1 (5 bases). CDR3 length equals 14 residues. The germline V gene has CDR1 SGHTA and CDR2 FQGNSA. V dropped 2 bases and J dropped 7 bases, with 14 bases sitting between them. CDR3 amino acids: CASSLKDISAGYTF. CDR3 in DNA: TGTGCCAGCAGCTTAAAGGACATTTCTGCTGGCTACACCTTC. The entire variable domain, with the rest obtained from reference TRBV7-2 and TRBJ1-2, is as follows: GAGVSQSPSNKVTEKGKDVELRCDPISGHTALYWYRQSLGQGLEFLIYFQGNSAPDKSGLPSDRFSAERTGGSVSTLTIQRTQQEDSAVYLCASSLKDISAGYTFGSGTRLTVV.

The chain combines TRBV21-1 with TRBJ1-4; the D call TRBD1 from the table was never checked on the DNA. TRBV21-1 is shown as a pseudogene. This CDR3 region has 15 residues. CDR3 residues: CASTDYVQGEEKLFF. The CDR3 DNA is TGTGCCAGCACTGACTATGTCCAGGGGGAGGAAAAACTGTTTTTT.

The V and J genes are TRBV2 and TRBJ1-3; D possibly corresponds to TRBD1 (5 bases). Germline values: CDR1 SNHLY, CDR2 FYNNEI. The germline V and J ends were trimmed by 6 bases and 11 bases, with 17 bases remaining between them. The CDR3 contains 13 residues. CDR3: CASRPGGVPAIYF. The CDR3 DNA sequence: TGTGCCAGCAGGCCCGGGGGGGTCCCGGCCATATATTTT.

This rearrangement joins TRBV5-5 to TRBJ2-7; 10 bases match TRBD1. The CDR3 contains 16 residues. Germline V gives CDR1 SGHKS, CDR2 YYEKEE (reference sequence). Losses at the gene ends were 2 bases for V and 2 bases for J; bases not matched to a gene: 7. CDR3 loop: CASSFQPGQGTYEQYF. Written as DNA, the CDR3 is TGTGCCAGCAGCTTTCAACCGGGACAGGGGACCTACGAGCAGTACTTC.

The CDR3 protein is CATSRVPGQGVYGYTF. The CDR3 bases are TGTGCCACCAGCAGGGTCCCGGGACAGGGGGTTTATGGCTACACCTTC. This sequence joins TRBV15 and TRBJ1-2; TRBD1 matches 11 bases. Germline V gene data show CDR1 as LNHNV and CDR2 as YYDKDF (reference sequence). The CDR3 extends over 16 amino acids. Unmatched junction bases numbered 8, after V lost 3 bases and J lost 5 bases.

Worth noting for this clone: At one end the junction does not follow the germline gene, possibly because of a read error. The chain carries TRBV7-7 and TRBJ2-5; tentatively, D is TRBD2 (5 bases). CDR1 and CDR2 (germline): SSHAT, FNYEAQ (reference sequence). The CDR3 loop spans 15 amino acids. CDR3 sequence: CASSLSASGGETQYF. The CDR3 DNA sequence: TGTGCTAGCAGCTTATCGGCGTCAGGAGGAGAGACCCAGTACTTC.

The V call is TRBV5-1, the J call TRBJ2-2; 9 bases match TRBD1. The junction had 5 bases not matched to a gene; V was cut back by 7 bases and J by 1 base. Germline CDR1 and CDR2: SGHRS and YFSETQ. CDR3 size: 15 residues. For the CDR3, the DNA is TGCGCCAGCTCGACAGGGGGAATGAACACCGGGGAGCTGTTTTTT. Translating gives CASSTGGMNTGELFF.

The CDR3 nucleotides read TGTGCCAGTAGTATCACAGGGGGCACTAACACTGAAGCTTTCTTT. Translating gives CASSITGGTNTEAFF. The chain couples TRBV19 to TRBJ1-1, with 9 bases lining up with TRBD1. CDR1 LNHDA and CDR2 SQIVND come from the germline V gene (reference sequence). The CDR3 loop spans 15 amino acids. V was pared by 3 bases and J by 2 bases, with 4 bases of the junction left unmatched. The full variable domain, its missing parts supplied by reference TRBV19 and TRBJ1-1, is DGGITQSPKYLFRKEGQNVTLSCEQNLNHDAMYWYRQDPGQGLRLIYYSQIVNDFQKGDIAEGYSVSREKKESFPLTVTSAQKNPTAFYLCASSITGGTNTEAFFGQGTRLTVV.

J is TRBJ1-2 and V is TRBV6-5, with D uncertain. The CDR3 is 13 residues long. Trimming stripped 6 bases from V and 0 bases from J, with 8 bases between. Germline CDR1 is MNHEY and CDR2 is SVGAGI. CDR3 bases: TGTGCCAGCAGACCGGGAACTAACTATGGCTACACCTTC. Translating gives CASRPGTNYGYTF.

The rearrangement links TRBV6-5 to TRBJ1-2; 9 bases are shared with TRBD1. Germline trimming cut 8 bases from V and 0 bases from J; bases unmatched to any gene: 4. This CDR3 contains 14 residues. Germline-derived CDR1 and CDR2 are MNHEY and SVGAGI. CDR3 nucleotide sequence: TGTGCCAGCGGTAGGACAGGGGCTAACTATGGCTACACCTTC. Translated: CASGRTGANYGYTF.

The rearrangement uses TRBV12-3 or TRBV12-4 and TRBJ1-1, with D maybe TRBD1 (5 bases). Trimming took 5 bases from V and 0 from J, leaving 7 bases between them. CDR3 length equals 13 residues. The CDR3 reads CASSTQVNTEAFF. CDR3 DNA sequence: TGTGCCAGCAGTACACAGGTGAACACTGAAGCTTTCTTT.

This clone was counted once. DNA for the CDR3: TGCGCCAGCAGGCCCACACCCGGACAGGCCGAGCAGTTCTTC. Encoded protein: CASRPTPGQAEQFF. The chain is built from TRBV5-1 and TRBJ2-1; TRBD1 matches at 7 bases. J was trimmed by 10 bases and V by 5 bases; bases with no gene match: 12. Germline assignment: CDR1 SGHRS and CDR2 YFSETQ. This CDR3 has 14 amino acids.

J is TRBJ2-3 and V is TRBV3-1 (or the pseudogene TRBV3-2); possible D gene TRBD2, 5 bases. This CDR3 spans 13 amino acids. V lost 4 bases to trimming and J lost 6 bases, with 11 bases between them. Germline CDR1 reads LGHDT; CDR2 reads YNNKEL (reference sequence). The CDR3 region is CASSLSPGDTQYF. CDR3 DNA sequence: TGTGCCAGCAGCCTGTCACCGGGGGATACGCAGTATTTT.

The chain is built from TRBV27 and TRBJ1-2; 7 nucleotides match TRBD1. CDR1 MNHEY and CDR2 SMNVEV come from the germline V gene (reference sequence). The CDR3 extends over 14 amino acids. With V trimmed by 3 bases and J by 8 bases, 9 bases remained unmatched. CDR3 protein: CASSFRTGVGGYTF. CDR3 in DNA: TGTGCCAGCAGTTTCAGAACAGGGGTCGGCGGCTACACCTTC.

The chain uses TRBV28 and TRBJ1-2; D is unresolved. CDR3 length equals 10 residues. The V and J ends lost 3 bases and 14 bases respectively, with 10 bases between them. Germline V CDR1 and CDR2: MDHEN, SYDVKM. The CDR3 DNA reads as TGTGCCAGCAGTTTTTCCTCACTGACCTTC. Amino acid sequence: CASSFSSLTF.

The chain carries TRBV5-5 and TRBJ1-4; D is unresolved. CDR1 is SGHKS, CDR2 YYEKEE, per germline (reference sequence). V dropped 7 bases and J dropped 4 bases, with 11 bases sitting between them. CDR3 size: 13 residues. The CDR3 sequence: CASFGGINEKLFF. In DNA form, the CDR3 reads TGTGCCAGCTTTGGAGGAATTAATGAAAAACTGTTTTTT.

In DNA form, the CDR3 reads TGTGCCACCGGGACAGGGAACACCGGGGAGCTGTTTTTT. Its protein is CATGTGNTGELFF. The chain uses TRBV2 and TRBJ2-2; 8 bases map to TRBD1. Germline V lookup: CDR1 SNHLY, CDR2 FYNNEI. The CDR3 length is 13 residues. With V trimmed by 10 bases and J by 1 base, 2 bases remained unmatched.

The chain has TRBV3-1 (or the pseudogene TRBV3-2) and TRBJ1-2, with D tentatively TRBD1 (6 bases). Trimming removed 0 bases from V and 13 bases from J, with 12 bases in between. CDR3 length: 12 residues. Germline V gives CDR1 LGHDT, CDR2 YNNKEL (reference sequence). The CDR3 sequence: CASSQDPDSLTF. CDR3 nucleotide sequence: TGTGCCAGCAGCCAAGACCCGGACAGCCTCACCTTC.

This chain joins TRBV25-1 and TRBJ1-1; perhaps TRBD1 as D (5 bases). There are 15 residues in the CDR3. V shed 3 bases and J shed 3 bases, with 14 bases lying between them. CDR1 and CDR2 from the germline V gene are MGHDK and SYGVNS. The CDR3 spells CASSDPGGVDTEAFF. In nucleotides, the CDR3 is TGTGCCAGCAGTGACCCTGGGGGGGTGGACACTGAAGCTTTCTTT.

The chain employs TRBV30 and TRBJ2-2; maybe TRBD2 (5 bases). Trimming cost V 3 bases and J 9 bases, with 20 bases left between them. CDR3 length equals 15 residues. Germline CDR1 reads GTSNPN; CDR2 reads SVGIG (reference sequence). CDR3 sequence reads: CAWRIPDSPSRELFF. Written as DNA, the CDR3 is TGTGCCTGGAGGATTCCGGACTCTCCTTCGCGGGAGCTGTTTTTT. The whole variable domain, remainder taken from reference TRBV30 and TRBJ2-2, is SQTIHQWPATLVQPVGSPLSLECTVEGTSNPNLYWYRQAAGRGLQLLFYSVGIGQISSEVPQNLSASRPQDRQFILSSKKLLLSDSGFYLCAWRIPDSPSRELFFGEGSRLTVL.

The chain combines TRBV30 with TRBJ1-2; no clear D. Germline loops: CDR1 GTSNPN, CDR2 SVGIG (reference sequence). Trimming took off 2 bases at V and 4 bases at J, with 8 bases between the two ends. The CDR3 consists of 12 residues. The DNA of the CDR3 is TGTGCCTGGAGTCCTCTCAGCTATGGCTACACCTTC. Translating gives CAWSPLSYGYTF. The full variable domain, completed using reference TRBV30 and TRBJ1-2, is SQTIHQWPATLVQPVGSPLSLECTVEGTSNPNLYWYRQAAGRGLQLLFYSVGIGQISSEVPQNLSASRPQDRQFILSSKKLLLSDSGFYLCAWSPLSYGYTFGSGTRLTVV.

Turning to this clone: At one of its ends the junction is not consistent with the germline gene, which may arise from a read error. The rearrangement joins TRBV2 to TRBJ2-7; the match to TRBD2 covers 9 bases. Germline CDR1 SNHLY, CDR2 FYNNEI. The CDR3 spans 13 residues. Here the CDR3 DNA reads TGTGCCAGCAGTGAAGATAAGAGCGGGGGGAACCTCTTC. Translating gives CASSEDKSGGNLF.

The rearrangement uses TRBV4-2 and TRBJ2-7; 9 bases are shared with TRBD2. The CDR3 contains 16 residues. From germline, CDR1 is LGHNA and CDR2 YNFKEQ. V was pared by 0 bases and J by 1 base, with 4 bases of the junction left unmatched. The CDR3 is CASSQDSGGGSYEQYF. Here the CDR3 DNA reads TGTGCCAGCAGCCAAGATAGCGGGGGAGGATCCTACGAGCAGTACTTC.

The V gene is TRBV5-4, the J gene TRBJ2-1; D may be TRBD2 (7 bases). Per germline, CDR1 SGHNT and CDR2 YYREEE (reference sequence). The V and J ends lost 1 base and 4 bases respectively, with 12 bases between them. This CDR3 has 15 residues. In nucleotides, the CDR3 is TGTGCCAGCAGCTTGAGGGGGGGGAGGTACAATGAGCAGTTCTTC. Translated, it gives CASSLRGGRYNEQFF.

This chain connects TRBV2 to TRBJ2-7; TRBD1 matches 10 bases. The CDR3 is made up of 14 amino acids. Germline assignment: CDR1 SNHLY and CDR2 FYNNEI. V lost 4 bases to trimming and J lost 2 bases; unmatched junction nucleotides: 2. Written as DNA, the CDR3 is TGTGCCAGCAGTGGGGGGACAGGGGCCTACGAGCAGTACTTC. Residues: CASSGGTGAYEQYF. Supplemented by reference TRBV2 and TRBJ2-7, the full variable domain reads EPEVTQTPSHQVTQMGQEVILRCVPISNHLYFYWYRQILGQKVEFLVSFYNNEISEKSEIFDDQFSVERPDGSNFTLKIRSTKLEDSAMYFCASSGGTGAYEQYFGPGTRLTVT.

The rearrangement links TRBV3-1 (or the pseudogene TRBV3-2) to TRBJ2-2; D may be TRBD2 (6 bases). This CDR3 contains 16 residues. Trimming removed 1 base from V and 2 bases from J, with 11 bases in between. CDR1 and CDR2 (germline): LGHDT, YNNKEL (reference sequence). The CDR3 DNA reads as TGTGCCAGCAGCCAAGTTACTGGGACTAACACCGGGGAGCTGTTTTTT. Its protein is CASSQVTGTNTGELFF.

The chain joins TRBV13 to TRBJ1-2, with D maybe TRBD1 (5 bases). Germline values: CDR1 PRHDT, CDR2 FYEKMQ (reference sequence). V gave up 0 bases and J gave up 0 bases, with 5 bases separating them. The CDR3 runs 14 residues. The DNA of the CDR3 is TGTGCCAGCAGCTTAGGGGGGCCTAACTATGGCTACACCTTC. It yields the protein CASSLGGPNYGYTF.